These T cell receptor beta chains were read from a single sample in a study of shared clonotypes between healthy human individuals. Some clones are missing from TCRdb's copy, which holds only in-frame ones; the method was immunoSEQ multiplex PCR. The top ten hold around 0.13% of the sample, which has around 2.1 million clones, around 95% seen once. The sample comprised naive CD4+ T cells sorted from blood. These receptor sequences come from a man younger than 35 in good health. The CDR3 runs from the conserved cysteine through the conserved F or W. Fields, in order: D gene, clone size, V gene, J gene, CDR3 length, CDR3 protein, CDR3 DNA. A D gene is named only where the DNA matches it firmly. Rows may omit the clone size; those that give it use once, few, many or a size class.

D gene: NA
clone size: NA
V gene: TRBV18
J gene: TRBJ2-7
CDR3 length: 12
CDR3 protein: CASSPEAYEQYF
CDR3 DNA: TGTGCCAGCTCACCAGAGGCATACGAGCAGTACTTC

D gene: TRBD1
clone size: NA
V gene: TRBV30
J gene: TRBJ1-6
CDR3 length: 15
CDR3 protein: CAWSTRDRGNSPLHF
CDR3 DNA: TGTGCCTGGAGTACCCGGGACAGGGGAAATTCACCCCTCCACTTT

D gene: NA
clone size: NA
V gene: TRBV18
J gene: TRBJ2-1
CDR3 length: 16
CDR3 protein: CASSLTLVYQIYEQFF
CDR3 DNA: TGTGCCAGCTCACTCACCCTTGTCTACCAGATATATGAGCAGTTCTTC

D gene: TRBD2
clone size: NA
V gene: TRBV5-1
J gene: TRBJ2-7
CDR3 length: 15
CDR3 protein: CASSPGSLAGYEQYF
CDR3 DNA: TGCGCCAGCAGCCCAGGCAGTCTAGCGGGTTACGAGCAGTACTTC

D gene: NA
clone size: NA
V gene: TRBV18
J gene: TRBJ2-2
CDR3 length: 17
CDR3 protein: CASSPQRLMANTGELFF
CDR3 DNA: TGTGCCAGCTCACCACAGAGGCTAATGGCGAACACCGGGGAGCTGTTTTTT

D gene: TRBD1
clone size: NA
V gene: TRBV2
J gene: TRBJ2-2
CDR3 length: 15
CDR3 protein: CASTGTGKDTGELFF
CDR3 DNA: TGTGCCAGCACCGGGACAGGGAAGGACACCGGGGAGCTGTTTTTT

D gene: NA
clone size: once
V gene: TRBV5-1
J gene: TRBJ1-4
CDR3 length: 13
CDR3 protein: CASSLGANEKLFF
CDR3 DNA: TGCGCCAGCAGCTTGGGGGCTAATGAAAAACTGTTTTTT

D gene: NA
clone size: NA
V gene: TRBV2
J gene: TRBJ2-3
CDR3 length: 11
CDR3 protein: CASTLWDTQYF
CDR3 DNA: TGTGCCAGCACCTTGTGGGATACGCAGTATTTT

D gene: NA
clone size: NA
V gene: TRBV7-9
J gene: TRBJ2-2
CDR3 length: 16
CDR3 protein: CASRDGPSNSIGELFF
CDR3 DNA: TGTGCCAGCAGAGACGGACCCTCCAACTCTATCGGGGAGCTGTTTTTT

D gene: TRBD1
clone size: NA
V gene: TRBV9
J gene: TRBJ2-2
CDR3 length: 16
CDR3 protein: CASSVDGTGNTGELFF
CDR3 DNA: TGTGCCAGCAGCGTTGACGGGACAGGGAACACCGGGGAGCTGTTTTTT

D gene: TRBD2
clone size: NA
V gene: TRBV4-1
J gene: TRBJ2-1
CDR3 length: 14
CDR3 protein: CASSQGGLANEQFF
CDR3 DNA: TGCGCCAGCAGCCAAGGCGGACTAGCCAATGAGCAGTTCTTC

D gene: TRBD1
clone size: NA
V gene: TRBV30
J gene: TRBJ1-2
CDR3 length: 13
CDR3 protein: CAWIAMGQGGYTF
CDR3 DNA: TGTGCCTGGATCGCAATGGGACAGGGTGGCTACACCTTC

D gene: NA
clone size: once
V gene: TRBV6-6
J gene: TRBJ1-5
CDR3 length: 13
CDR3 protein: CASSYSVSQPQHF
CDR3 DNA: TGTGCCAGCAGTTACTCGGTGAGTCAGCCCCAGCATTTT

D gene: NA
clone size: NA
V gene: TRBV4-3
J gene: TRBJ2-2
CDR3 length: 13
CDR3 protein: CASSHQTGGELFF
CDR3 DNA: TGCGCCAGCAGCCACCAGACCGGCGGGGAGCTGTTTTTT

D gene: NA
clone size: NA
V gene: TRBV6-6
J gene: TRBJ1-1
CDR3 length: 11
CDR3 protein: CASSYSFEAFF
CDR3 DNA: TGTGCCAGCAGTTACTCGTTTGAAGCTTTCTTT

D gene: NA
clone size: NA
V gene: TRBV6-6
J gene: TRBJ1-3
CDR3 length: 14
CDR3 protein: CASNARDSGNTIYF
CDR3 DNA: TGTGCCAGCAACGCCCGGGACTCTGGAAACACCATATATTTT

D gene: TRBD1
clone size: NA
V gene: TRBV28
J gene: TRBJ1-2
CDR3 length: 16
CDR3 protein: CASSPVGTGGDYGYTF
CDR3 DNA: TGTGCCAGCAGTCCGGTCGGGACAGGGGGTGACTATGGCTACACCTTC

D gene: NA
clone size: NA
V gene: TRBV10-3
J gene: TRBJ2-2
CDR3 length: 16
CDR3 protein: CAISALTPGFSGELFF
CDR3 DNA: TGTGCCATCAGTGCACTAACCCCCGGTTTCTCCGGGGAGCTGTTTTTT

D gene: NA
clone size: NA
V gene: TRBV18
J gene: TRBJ2-7
CDR3 length: 12
CDR3 protein: CASSSPGLEQYF
CDR3 DNA: TGTGCCAGCTCGTCTCCAGGGCTCGAGCAGTACTTC

D gene: NA
clone size: NA
V gene: TRBV30
J gene: TRBJ2-3
CDR3 length: 16
CDR3 protein: CAWSVRFISSTDTQYF
CDR3 DNA: TGTGCCTGGAGTGTACGATTCATATCTAGCACAGATACGCAGTATTTT

D gene: NA
clone size: NA
V gene: TRBV19
J gene: TRBJ1-1
CDR3 length: 13
CDR3 protein: CASSMWLGTEAFF
CDR3 DNA: TGTGCCAGTAGTATGTGGTTGGGGACTGAAGCTTTCTTT

D gene: NA
clone size: once
V gene: TRBV5-6
J gene: TRBJ1-2
CDR3 length: 13
CDR3 protein: CASGRSRVYGYTF
CDR3 DNA: TGTGCCAGCGGGCGTAGCAGGGTGTATGGCTACACCTTC

D gene: NA
clone size: NA
V gene: TRBV11-1
J gene: TRBJ2-1
CDR3 length: 15
CDR3 protein: CASSLESKSRDEQFF
CDR3 DNA: TGTGCCAGCAGCTTAGAGTCGAAGTCCAGAGATGAGCAGTTCTTC

D gene: TRBD1
clone size: NA
V gene: TRBV2
J gene: TRBJ1-1
CDR3 length: 19
CDR3 protein: CASRDRALPIPTGGTEAFF
CDR3 DNA: TGTGCCAGCAGGGACAGGGCCTTGCCAATTCCGACAGGGGGCACTGAAGCTTTCTTT

D gene: NA
clone size: once
V gene: TRBV18
J gene: TRBJ2-4
CDR3 length: 14
CDR3 protein: CASSPQRGSNIQYF
CDR3 DNA: TGTGCCAGCTCACCACAACGGGGGTCAAACATTCAGTACTTC

D gene: TRBD1
clone size: NA
V gene: TRBV6-5
J gene: TRBJ1-6
CDR3 length: 12
CDR3 protein: CATRDRDSPLHF
CDR3 DNA: TGTGCCACCCGGGACAGGGATTCACCCCTCCACTTT

D gene: NA
clone size: NA
V gene: TRBV5-1
J gene: TRBJ1-2
CDR3 length: 14
CDR3 protein: CASTPQGVDHGYTF
CDR3 DNA: TGCGCCAGCACCCCCCAAGGGGTAGATCATGGCTACACCTTC

D gene: NA
clone size: NA
V gene: TRBV13
J gene: TRBJ2-5
CDR3 length: 14
CDR3 protein: CASSLGPVQETQYF
CDR3 DNA: TGTGCCAGCAGCTTAGGCCCCGTACAAGAGACCCAGTACTTC

D gene: TRBD1
clone size: NA
V gene: TRBV6-6
J gene: TRBJ1-1
CDR3 length: 16
CDR3 protein: CASRERDRAANTEAFF
CDR3 DNA: TGTGCCAGCAGGGAAAGAGACAGGGCGGCGAACACTGAAGCTTTCTTT

D gene: TRBD2
clone size: NA
V gene: TRBV5-4
J gene: TRBJ2-2
CDR3 length: 15
CDR3 protein: CASSGGLARTGELFF
CDR3 DNA: TGTGCCAGCAGCGGTGGACTAGCGCGAACCGGGGAGCTGTTTTTT

D gene: NA
clone size: NA
V gene: TRBV28
J gene: TRBJ1-2
CDR3 length: 12
CDR3 protein: CASSFPQGVYTF
CDR3 DNA: TGTGCCAGCAGTTTCCCGCAGGGTGTCTACACCTTC

D gene: NA
clone size: NA
V gene: TRBV28
J gene: TRBJ1-1
CDR3 length: 14
CDR3 protein: CASNTWGADTEAFF
CDR3 DNA: TGTGCCAGCAACACGTGGGGGGCGGACACTGAAGCTTTCTTT

D gene: NA
clone size: NA
V gene: TRBV18
J gene: TRBJ2-3
CDR3 length: 15
CDR3 protein: CASSPMLTGTDTQYF
CDR3 DNA: TGTGCCAGCTCACCGATGCTAACGGGCACAGATACGCAGTATTTT

D gene: NA
clone size: NA
V gene: TRBV28
J gene: TRBJ1-3
CDR3 length: 16
CDR3 protein: CASSAARVTTGNTIYF
CDR3 DNA: TGTGCCAGCAGTGCTGCCCGGGTCACAACTGGAAACACCATATATTTT

D gene: TRBD2
clone size: NA
V gene: TRBV29-1
J gene: TRBJ2-2
CDR3 length: 15
CDR3 protein: CSVEPRERATGELFF
CDR3 DNA: TGCAGCGTTGAGCCGCGGGAGCGGGCTACCGGGGAGCTGTTTTTT

D gene: TRBD1
clone size: NA
V gene: TRBV5-1
J gene: TRBJ1-1
CDR3 length: 14
CDR3 protein: CASSEGQTNTEAFF
CDR3 DNA: TGCGCCAGCAGCGAGGGACAGACGAACACTGAAGCTTTCTTT

D gene: NA
clone size: NA
V gene: TRBV7-6
J gene: TRBJ1-6
CDR3 length: 14
CDR3 protein: CASSLSQGSSPLHF
CDR3 DNA: TGTGCCAGCAGCTTATCCCAGGGTTCTTCACCCCTCCACTTT

D gene: NA
clone size: NA
V gene: TRBV19
J gene: TRBJ1-2
CDR3 length: 15
CDR3 protein: CASSASIQGTYGYTF
CDR3 DNA: TGTGCCAGTAGTGCATCGATTCAGGGGACTTATGGCTACACCTTC

D gene: TRBD1
clone size: once
V gene: TRBV14
J gene: TRBJ2-3
CDR3 length: 16
CDR3 protein: CASSRYDRASGDTQYF
CDR3 DNA: TGTGCCAGCAGCCGGTATGACAGGGCCTCAGGAGATACGCAGTATTTT

D gene: NA
clone size: NA
V gene: TRBV5-4
J gene: TRBJ2-5
CDR3 length: 14
CDR3 protein: CASSLTGSIETQYF
CDR3 DNA: TGTGCCAGCAGCTTGACCGGGAGCATAGAGACCCAGTACTTC

D gene: TRBD2
clone size: NA
V gene: TRBV6-4
J gene: TRBJ2-7
CDR3 length: 13
CDR3 protein: CASITSDYHEQYF
CDR3 DNA: TGTGCCAGCATTACTAGCGATTACCACGAGCAGTACTTC

D gene: NA
clone size: NA
V gene: TRBV7-2
J gene: TRBJ2-7
CDR3 length: 13
CDR3 protein: CASSLAEGGEQYF
CDR3 DNA: TGTGCCAGCAGCTTAGCGGAGGGGGGAGAGCAGTACTTC

D gene: NA
clone size: NA
V gene: TRBV5-4
J gene: TRBJ2-5
CDR3 length: 13
CDR3 protein: CASSLGTRETQYF
CDR3 DNA: TGTGCCAGCAGCTTAGGGACTCGGGAGACCCAGTACTTC

D gene: NA
clone size: NA
V gene: TRBV20-1
J gene: TRBJ2-7
CDR3 length: 11
CDR3 protein: CSARKNLEQYF
CDR3 DNA: TGCAGTGCTAGAAAAAACCTCGAGCAGTACTTC

D gene: NA
clone size: NA
V gene: TRBV29-1
J gene: TRBJ2-7
CDR3 length: 12
CDR3 protein: CSVEDRVGEQYF
CDR3 DNA: TGCAGCGTTGAAGACAGGGTGGGGGAGCAGTACTTC

D gene: NA
clone size: NA
V gene: TRBV6-1
J gene: TRBJ1-2
CDR3 length: 13
CDR3 protein: CASSEAWAYGYTF
CDR3 DNA: TGTGCCAGCAGTGAAGCCTGGGCCTATGGCTACACCTTC

D gene: TRBD2
clone size: NA
V gene: TRBV7-2
J gene: TRBJ2-7
CDR3 length: 17
CDR3 protein: CASSFTSGGTHSYEQYF
CDR3 DNA: TGTGCCAGCAGCTTCACTAGCGGTGGTACCCATAGCTACGAGCAGTACTTC

D gene: NA
clone size: NA
V gene: TRBV27
J gene: TRBJ2-3
CDR3 length: 14
CDR3 protein: CASSSRLVTDTQYF
CDR3 DNA: TGTGCCAGCAGTTCCCGACTCGTTACAGATACGCAGTATTTT